This is a list of T cell receptor beta chains from one sample in a study of control samples from healthy donors and cancer patients. Method: immunoSEQ multiplex PCR; TCRdb's copy keeps in-frame clones and lacks some. The sample lists about 120,000 clones, 88% occurring once. Sample: blood. The receptors derive from a woman aged 65 to 85 in good health. The CDR3 runs from the conserved cysteine through the conserved F or W. D genes are given only for firm matches. Clone size is shown for a subset of rows, as once, few, many or a class of expanded clone.

TRBD1	TRBV6-5	TRBJ1-2	-	CASSYSWTGGEGYTF	TGTGCCAGCAGTTACTCCTGGACAGGGGGTGAAGGCTACACCTTC
-	TRBV7-2	TRBJ1-6	-	CASSSDSYNSPLHF	TGTGCCAGCAGTTCGGACAGTTATAATTCACCCCTCCACTTT
-	TRBV5-1	TRBJ2-3	-	CASSWGRGADTQYF	TGCGCCAGCAGCTGGGGGCGAGGGGCAGATACGCAGTATTTT
TRBD2	TRBV11-3	TRBJ2-3	-	CASSLPGVASGGSTDTQYF	TGTGCCAGCAGCTTACCGGGGGTGGCTAGCGGGGGGTCCACAGATACGCAGTATTTT
TRBD1	TRBV19	TRBJ2-7	-	CASSATGTGGSYEQYF	TGTGCCAGTAGTGCGACCGGGACAGGGGGCTCCTACGAGCAGTACTTC
-	TRBV6-4	TRBJ1-5	medium-sized	CASSEGANQPQHF	TGTGCCAGCAGTGAGGGGGCCAATCAGCCCCAGCATTTT
-	TRBV7-9	TRBJ2-1	-	CASSLALGPTFGEQFF	TGTGCCAGCAGCTTAGCGCTGGGACCAACTTTCGGTGAGCAGTTCTTC
-	TRBV13	TRBJ2-1	-	CASSLGPNGAYPYNEQFF	TGTGCCAGCAGCTTAGGACCGAACGGGGCTTACCCCTACAATGAGCAGTTCTTC
-	TRBV27	TRBJ2-1	once	CASSQPPGIYNEQFF	TGTGCCAGCAGTCAACCCCCAGGGATCTACAATGAGCAGTTCTTC
-	TRBV7-2	TRBJ2-7	-	CASSLTGYEQYF	TGTGCCAGCAGCTTAACGGGCTACGAGCAGTACTTC
-	TRBV12-3/TRBV12-4	TRBJ2-5	-	CASSSDALKTQYF	TGTGCCAGCAGCTCGGACGCCCTGAAGACCCAGTACTTC
-	TRBV29-1	TRBJ2-3	-	CSVDGGGRDTQYF	TGCAGCGTTGATGGTGGGGGGCGAGATACGCAGTATTTT
-	TRBV18	TRBJ2-5	-	CASSPSDWETQYF	TGTGCCAGCTCACCCTCGGACTGGGAGACCCAGTACTTC
-	TRBV5-1	TRBJ2-3	-	CASSLELAPSNADTQYF	TGCGCCAGCAGCTTGGAACTAGCTCCGAGTAATGCGGATACGCAGTATTTT
-	TRBV3-1/TRBV3-2	TRBJ2-7	-	CASSQLFTIGYEQYF	TGTGCCAGCAGCCAGTTGTTCACTATCGGGTACGAGCAGTACTTC
-	TRBV27	TRBJ2-7	-	CASAGRGTYEQYF	TGTGCCAGCGCCGGACGGGGCACCTACGAGCAGTACTTC
TRBD2	TRBV6-6	TRBJ2-1	-	CASSYGGGYNEQFF	TGTGCCAGCAGTTACGGGGGGGGGTACAATGAGCAGTTCTTC
TRBD2	TRBV19	TRBJ2-3	-	CASLRLAGDVTDTQYF	TGTGCCAGTTTAAGGCTAGCGGGGGACGTCACAGATACGCAGTATTTT
TRBD1	TRBV19	TRBJ1-5	-	CASSIGDRGYGNQPQHF	TGTGCCAGTAGTATCGGGGACAGGGGCTATGGCAATCAGCCCCAGCATTTT
-	TRBV3-1/TRBV3-2	TRBJ1-4	-	CATSRGEKLFF	TGTGCCACGTCTCGTGGTGAAAAACTGTTTTTT
-	TRBV7-9	TRBJ1-4	-	CASRDTATTNEKLFF	TGTGCCAGCAGGGATACAGCCACAACTAATGAAAAACTGTTTTTT
-	TRBV12-5	TRBJ1-2	-	CASGLDQGWAYGYTF	TGTGCTAGTGGTTTGGATCAGGGGTGGGCCTATGGCTACACCTTC
-	TRBV6-2/TRBV6-3	TRBJ2-3	-	CASSSSRSDTQYF	TGTGCCAGCAGTTCCTCTAGGTCTGATACGCAGTATTTT
TRBD1	TRBV11-2	TRBJ1-3	-	CASSSEGASIYF	TGTGCCAGCAGCTCGGAGGGGGCCTCCATATATTTT
-	TRBV7-2	TRBJ2-7	-	CASSATGTEGSYEQYF	TGTGCCAGCAGCGCCACCGGGACGGAAGGCTCCTACGAGCAGTACTTC
-	TRBV18	TRBJ2-7	-	CASSPSVAGYEQYF	TGTGCCAGCTCACCATCTGTGGCTGGATACGAGCAGTACTTC
-	TRBV19	TRBJ1-5	-	CASRDRINYNQPQHF	TGTGCCAGTAGGGACAGAATAAATTACAATCAGCCCCAGCATTTT
TRBD2	TRBV4-1	TRBJ2-7	few	CASSYQRGGHEQYF	TGCGCCAGCAGCTACCAGCGGGGGGGGCACGAGCAGTACTTC
TRBD1	TRBV7-3	TRBJ1-5	-	CASSPRQGRESNQPQHF	TGTGCCAGCAGCCCAAGACAGGGGAGGGAGAGCAATCAGCCCCAGCATTTT
-	TRBV6-2/TRBV6-3	TRBJ1-2	-	CASSGSDPGSRYGYTF	TGTGCCAGCAGTGGTTCCGATCCGGGAAGTCGTTATGGCTACACCTTC
-	TRBV9	TRBJ2-2	-	CASSVARVDTGELFF	TGTGCCAGCAGCGTAGCCAGGGTCGACACCGGGGAGCTGTTTTTT
-	TRBV18	TRBJ1-2	-	CASSPGVGTAGYTF	TGTGCCAGCTCACCCGGAGTTGGCACCGCGGGCTACACCTTC
TRBD1	TRBV20-1	TRBJ1-1	-	CSAREDRRAFF	TGCAGTGCTAGAGAGGACAGGCGGGCTTTCTTT
TRBD2	TRBV19	TRBJ2-3	once	CASSETSGRTDTQYF	TGTGCCAGTAGTGAAACTAGCGGGAGAACAGATACGCAGTATTTT
TRBD1	TRBV3-1/TRBV3-2	TRBJ2-7	-	CASSQTGTGSEQYF	TGTGCCAGCAGCCAAACCGGGACAGGGAGCGAGCAGTACTTC
-	TRBV5-6	TRBJ2-5	-	CASSFAAGFRETQYF	TGTGCCAGCAGCTTCGCCGCAGGGTTCCGAGAGACCCAGTACTTC
TRBD1	TRBV15	TRBJ2-3	-	CATSTGQGSAGTQYF	TGTGCCACCAGCACCGGACAGGGGTCGGCGGGTACGCAGTATTTT
TRBD1	TRBV9	TRBJ1-1	-	CASSPGQGVMNTEAFF	TGTGCCAGCAGCCCGGGACAGGGAGTTATGAACACTGAAGCTTTCTTT
TRBD2	TRBV7-2	TRBJ2-3	once	CASSLEGGGVDTQYF	TGTGCCAGCAGCTTAGAAGGCGGGGGGGTAGATACGCAGTATTTT
-	TRBV20-1	TRBJ2-2	-	CSASESGELFF	TGCAGTGCTAGCGAGTCCGGGGAGCTGTTTTTT
-	TRBV6-2/TRBV6-3	TRBJ2-1	-	CASSYGQLGEQFF	TGTGCCAGCAGTTACGGGCAGCTCGGTGAGCAGTTCTTC